This T cell receptor (beta chain) was documented in a study of T-cell reconstitution after alpha-beta-depleted transplantation in children (dated by TCRdb to about 2016). Regarding the study in general: The study quantitatively tracked T-cell immune reconstitution after TCRalphabeta/CD19-depleted allogeneic hematopoietic cell transplantation in children using TCR repertoire profiling.

The method was PCR. TCRdb lists the instrument as Illumina HiSeq 2500. TCR library preparation used molecular barcoding, with unique molecular identifiers applied to normalize quantification of the TCRbeta repertoire. The public reads were reprocessed in TCRdb via fastp at Q25 and MiXCR, keeping in-frame beta chains. Here each entry gathers all rows of one CDR3 protein and keeps the most common genes and DNA. Within this sample are about 1,000,000 distinct CDR3 sequences, with about 29% of them counted one time only. Roughly 31% of the sample belongs to the ten largest clones. Study-level results and caveats: The frequencies of hyperexpanded clones fell over the following months, and after one year, T-cell counts and TCRbeta diversity were mostly attributed to newly produced T cells. In some patients, high TCRbeta diversity at day 60 was attributed to recipient T cells and intrathymic progenitors that had survived conditioning. The apparently early alphabetaT-cell count recovery about two months after transplant was reportedly dependent on only several hundred rapidly expanded clones derived from non-depleted graft cells.

The treatment or condition tag for this specimen amounts to: allogeneic hematopoietic cell transplantation with graft depleted of TCRalphabeta T cells and CD19 B cells. The children who served as transplant recipients had been given grafts of TCRalphabeta/CD19-depleted allogeneic hematopoietic cells. Of note for this clonotype: Its binding antigen is unknown. Per-nucleotide qualities are absent, and no much larger clonotype sits a single base away.

This specimen consisted of PBMCs, mostly from graft donor cells, obtained 360 days after TCRalphabeta/CD19-depleted stem cell transplant. This sequence originates from a boy in the first two years of life who had a stem cell transplant for SCID, so the T cells may come from the graft donor.

The DNA sequence reads TGCAGTGCTAGCCCAGCGGGGGCCACAGGCGAGACCCAGTACTTC. Translation gives CSASPAGATGETQYF. Recombination joined TRBV20-1 with TRBJ2-5, with TRBD2 matching 8 junction bases. CDR1 DFQATT and CDR2 SNEGSKA are derived from the germline V gene (reference sequence). The CDR3 numbers 15 residues from cysteine through phenylalanine. Only the CDR3 DNA is retained, 45 bases long and in frame from the first base. Trimming removed 3 bases from V and 5 bases from J; the gene matches leave 11 bases unexplained.